The TCR beta chain described here comes from a study of regulatory dendritic cells for organ transplantation. Concerning this clone itself: Its antigen remains unknown.

This CDR3 is 17 amino acids long. After removal of 6 bases from V and 0 bases from J, the junction contained 11 bases not matched to a gene. Germline values: CDR1 SGHAT, CDR2 FQNNGV. Assay: immunoSEQ multiplex PCR; the TCRdb copy retains only in-frame clones and omits some. The sample consists of approximately 22,000 clones, over 75% of them appearing once. CFSE-labeled sorted T cells met regulatory or mature dendritic cells for 4 to 6 days. This TCR came from a human donor in good health. The J gene is TRBJ2-5, the V gene TRBV11-2, with 9 bases identical to TRBD2. Sequenced: naive CD4+ T cells from blood cultured with dendritic cells. Subset of the sample: CD45RA+ naive T cells. Written as DNA, the CDR3 is TGTGCCAGCAGGCCTTGGGGACTAGCAAAGAACCAAGAGACCCAGTACTTC. This codes for CASRPWGLAKNQETQYF.